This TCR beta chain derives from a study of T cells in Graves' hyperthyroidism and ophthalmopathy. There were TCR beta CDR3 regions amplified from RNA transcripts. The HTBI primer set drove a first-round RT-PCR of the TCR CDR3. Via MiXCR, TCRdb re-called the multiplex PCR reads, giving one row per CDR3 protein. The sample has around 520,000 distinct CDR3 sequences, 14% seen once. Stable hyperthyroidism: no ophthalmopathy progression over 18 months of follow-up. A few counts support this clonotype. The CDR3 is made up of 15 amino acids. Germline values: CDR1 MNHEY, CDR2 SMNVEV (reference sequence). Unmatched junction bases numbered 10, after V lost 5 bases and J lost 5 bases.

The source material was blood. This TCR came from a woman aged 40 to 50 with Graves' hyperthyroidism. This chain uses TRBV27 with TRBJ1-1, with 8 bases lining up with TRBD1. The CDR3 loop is CASSPTGGLTTEAFF. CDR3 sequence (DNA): TGTGCCAGCAGTCCCACAGGGGGGCTTACTACTGAAGCTTTCTTT.